This TCR beta chain came from a study of blood T cell repertoires in COVID-19 (TCRdb year 2020). Regarding the complete study: The collaborator samples originated in the United States, Italy and Spain and spanned the acute and convalescent phases of COVID-19. The prospective study material was composed of cDNA or gDNA derived from T cells, B-cell-depleted T cells, or PBMCs. Subjects who had been exposed to COVID-19, were actively infected with it, or had recovered from it provided the deeply sampled blood TCRbeta repertoires that made up the dataset. A freely available public database, intended as a resource for researchers studying the immune response to SARS-CoV-2, is where the repertoires were released. The samples were drawn from the first 160 participants of the ongoing ImmuneRACE study and from 1,254 subjects provided by 6 global collaborators. Sample metadata almost always included a de-identified subject ID, COVID-19 status, age in years and sex. Where HLA class I and class II types were available, the types were taken from metadata supplied by the sample provider, not from assay-based typing.

TCRbeta CDR3 regions were amplified from genomic DNA by means of the immunoSEQ Assay, a bias-controlled multiplex PCR. The published analysis was carried out like this. Within the assay, amplification of reference gene primers was used to estimate how many nucleated cells each sample contained. To quantify the absolute abundance of each unique TCRbeta CDR3 rearrangement, sequence reads were collapsed and filtered. For each sample, productive Simpson clonality was calculated as the square root of Simpson's diversity index across productive rearrangements. Imported from immuneACCESS, the table was reduced by TCRdb to in-frame sequences with V and J called. These copies leave out some clones; in studies compared against another copy, an unresolved V gene accounts for under half, and the cause of the remainder is not known. V and J calls and clone size are those listed in that table; D and trimming were worked out from the DNA. This sample holds roughly 200,000 clones; 79% were observed only once. About 6.5% of the sample is taken by the ten largest.

For this clone: Its antigen remains unidentified. No clone much larger than this one lies a single base away; base qualities are absent.

In Seattle, one collaborating source enrolled patients while the infection was active and tracked those patients longitudinally over the course of disease. The collaborating institutions used their own protocols to collect whole blood in K2EDTA tubes. Collaborator samples were shipped for TCRbeta analysis as frozen whole blood, isolated PBMCs, or DNA extracted from either sample type. Via the germline V gene, CDR1 is SGHRS and CDR2 YFSETQ. From cysteine to phenylalanine, the CDR3 is 17 amino acids long. The entry retains the CDR3 DNA only, 51 bases that are in frame from base 1. V sheds 4 bases and J sheds 0 bases, leaving 18 bases between their ends. Study-level results and caveats: Clinical and demographic metadata were provided uncurated, with the amount varying by source and participant.

This clonotype was sampled from a woman aged 40 to 50 with COVID-19, enrolled during active disease. Sequencing was done on a sample of peripheral blood. In this chain, TRBV5-1 is recombined with TRBJ2-3; TRBD1 is a possible D gene, resting on 6 matching bases. The encoded CDR3 is CASSLMVSGQSTDTQYF. Here is the DNA: TGCGCCAGCAGCCTTATGGTATCGGGACAAAGCACAGATACGCAGTATTTT.